A single sample is the source of the 10 T cell receptor beta chains below, sequenced in a study of sequential checkpoint blockade in melanoma. Sequencing was performed with immunoSEQ multiplex PCR; in TCRdb, only in-frame clones are kept and a portion is missing. The sample carries more than 11,000 clones, around 48% recorded once. Treatment specified: randomized to nivolumab then ipilimumab (arm A) or the reverse (arm B). The input for sequencing was CD8+ T cells sorted from blood (inferred from file names), taken from a patient given nivolumab and ipilimumab in sequence. These receptor sequences come from a human donor with melanoma.

A few counts support this clone. The gene calls are TRBV7-9 and TRBJ2-7; 11 nucleotides line up with TRBD1. The V segment lost 4 bases and the J segment 1 base; nucleotides outside the gene matches: 3. The CDR3 extends over 15 amino acids. Germline V gene lookup returns CDR1 SEHNR and CDR2 FQNEAQ (reference sequence). The DNA of the CDR3 is TGTGCCAGCAGCTCGGACAGGGGGCGTTCCTACGAGCAGTACTTC. It codes for CASSSDRGRSYEQYF. The whole variable domain, remainder taken from reference TRBV7-9 and TRBJ2-7, is DTGVSQNPRHKITKRGQNVTFRCDPISEHNRLYWYRQTLGQGPEFLTYFQNEAQLEKSRLLSDRFSAERPKGSFSTLEIQRTEQGDSAMYLCASSSDRGRSYEQYFGPGTRLTVT.

This clone showed up just a few times. The rearrangement uses TRBV19 and TRBJ2-1; TRBD2 matches at 7 bases. V gave up 3 bases and J gave up 3 bases; unmatched junction bases: 11. The germline CDR1 and CDR2 sequences are LNHDA and SQIVND (reference sequence). This CDR3 contains 17 residues. CDR3 in DNA: TGTGCCAGTAGTATGTCTGGGCTAGCGGAGGTCTACAATGAGCAGTTCTTC. This sequence encodes CASSMSGLAEVYNEQFF.

J is TRBJ1-2 and V is TRBV27; 7 bases line up with TRBD1. The CDR3 runs 17 residues. Germline assignment: CDR1 MNHEY and CDR2 SMNVEV (reference sequence). Germline trimming cut 2 bases from V and 3 bases from J; bases unmatched to any gene: 12. Here the CDR3 reads CASSLRADRPGYYGYTF. The CDR3 nucleotides read TGTGCCAGCAGTTTACGGGCGGACAGGCCGGGCTACTATGGCTACACCTTC.

This clone was observed once. The gene calls are TRBV2 and TRBJ2-5; D is perhaps TRBD2 (6 bases). CDR1 is SNHLY, CDR2 FYNNEI, per germline. V lost 7 bases to trimming and J lost 2 bases, with 14 bases between them. This CDR3 is 14 amino acids long. The CDR3 region has the DNA TGTGCCAGCATCCTTTTCGGGACTCAAGAGACCCAGTACTTC. It yields the protein CASILFGTQETQYF.

This rearrangement joins TRBV6-1 to TRBJ1-1; 7 bases map to TRBD1. This CDR3 comprises 14 residues. V was pared by 6 bases and J by 1 base, with 5 bases of the junction left unmatched. Germline assignment: CDR1 MNHNS and CDR2 SASEGT. The CDR3 is CASRLGQTNTEAFF. The CDR3 DNA reads as TGTGCCAGCAGACTGGGACAGACGAACACTGAAGCTTTCTTT.

This clone appeared a few times. The gene calls are TRBV11-2 and TRBJ1-1; tentative D call: TRBD1 (5 bases). Germline V lookup: CDR1 SGHAT, CDR2 FQNNGV. The germline V and J ends were trimmed by 5 bases and 0 bases, with 19 bases remaining between them. The CDR3 is made up of 17 amino acids. CDR3 residues: CASSPPPPGPMNTEAFF. The DNA of the CDR3 is TGTGCCAGCAGCCCCCCTCCCCCAGGGCCCATGAACACTGAAGCTTTCTTT.

V and J are TRBV4-3 and TRBJ2-1; D not resolved. V gave up 0 bases and J gave up 1 base, with 4 bases separating them. Per germline, CDR1 LGHNA and CDR2 YSLEER. This CDR3 is 14 amino acids long. Here the CDR3 reads CASSQDASYNEQFF. CDR3 DNA: TGCGCCAGCAGCCAAGATGCGTCCTACAATGAGCAGTTCTTC.

This clone was found a few times. The chain uses TRBV19 and TRBJ2-1; 11 bases agree with TRBD2. Trimming took 2 bases from V and 7 from J; bases not matched to a gene: 7. Germline CDR1 is LNHDA and CDR2 is SQIVND (reference sequence). The CDR3 spans 16 residues. CDR3 sequence reads: CASSIRLAGFGNEQFF. DNA for the CDR3: TGTGCCAGTAGTATACGACTAGCGGGGTTTGGTAATGAGCAGTTCTTC.

This clone was seen more than once but under ten times. The rearrangement uses TRBV4-2 and TRBJ2-1, with 9 bases identical to TRBD2. Germline CDR1 LGHNA, CDR2 YNFKEQ. With V trimmed by 4 bases and J by 2 bases, 9 bases remained unmatched. The CDR3 length is 17 residues. The CDR3 sequence: CASSRRGGGGPYNEQFF. Here the CDR3 DNA reads TGTGCCAGCAGCCGTAGGGGCGGGGGGGGACCCTACAATGAGCAGTTCTTC.

The gene calls are TRBV4-1 and TRBJ2-7; a weak D match, TRBD2 (6 bases). CDR3 length: 14 amino acids. Germline V CDR1 and CDR2: MGHRA, YSYEKL. Trimming took off 4 bases at V and 6 bases at J, with 16 bases between the two ends. Here the CDR3 DNA reads TGCGCCAGCAGCCTTAGCGGACCGCCAACCGAGCAGTACTTC. Translated, it gives CASSLSGPPTEQYF.